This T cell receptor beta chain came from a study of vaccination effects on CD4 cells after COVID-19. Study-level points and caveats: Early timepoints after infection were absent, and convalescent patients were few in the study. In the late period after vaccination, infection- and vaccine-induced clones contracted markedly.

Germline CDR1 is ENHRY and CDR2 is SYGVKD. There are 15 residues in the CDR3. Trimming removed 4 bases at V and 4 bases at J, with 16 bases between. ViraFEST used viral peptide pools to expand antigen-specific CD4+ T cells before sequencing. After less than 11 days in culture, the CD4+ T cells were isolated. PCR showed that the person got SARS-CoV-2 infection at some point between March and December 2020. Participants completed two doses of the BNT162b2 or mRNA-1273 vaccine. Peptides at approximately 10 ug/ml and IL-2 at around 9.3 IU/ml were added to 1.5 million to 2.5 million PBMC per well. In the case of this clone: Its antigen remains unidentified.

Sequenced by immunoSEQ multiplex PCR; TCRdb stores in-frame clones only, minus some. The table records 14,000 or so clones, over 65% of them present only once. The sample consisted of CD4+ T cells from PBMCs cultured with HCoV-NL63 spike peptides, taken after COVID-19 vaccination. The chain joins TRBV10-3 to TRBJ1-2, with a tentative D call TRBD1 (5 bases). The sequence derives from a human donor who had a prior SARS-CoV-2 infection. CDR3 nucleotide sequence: TGTGCCATCAGTGCCTCCTCGACAGTGTCCTATGGCTACACCTTC. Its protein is CAISASSTVSYGYTF.